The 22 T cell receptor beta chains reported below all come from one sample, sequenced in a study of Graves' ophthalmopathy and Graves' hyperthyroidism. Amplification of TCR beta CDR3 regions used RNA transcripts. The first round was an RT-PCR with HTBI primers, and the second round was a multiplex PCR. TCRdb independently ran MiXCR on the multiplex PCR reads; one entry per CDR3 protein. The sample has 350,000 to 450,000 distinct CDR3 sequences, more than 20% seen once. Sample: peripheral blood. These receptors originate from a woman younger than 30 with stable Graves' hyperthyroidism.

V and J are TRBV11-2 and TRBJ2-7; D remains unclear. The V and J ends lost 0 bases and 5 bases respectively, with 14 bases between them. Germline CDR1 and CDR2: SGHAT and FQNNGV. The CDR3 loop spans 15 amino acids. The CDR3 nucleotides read TGTGCCAGCAGCTTAGATAACCCGGGCGGCAACGAGCAGTACTTC. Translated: CASSLDNPGGNEQYF.

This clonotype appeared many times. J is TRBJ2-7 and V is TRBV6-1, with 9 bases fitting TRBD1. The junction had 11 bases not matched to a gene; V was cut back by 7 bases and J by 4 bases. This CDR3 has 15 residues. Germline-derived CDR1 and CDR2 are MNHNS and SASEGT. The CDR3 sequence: CASTHGGQGLYEQYF. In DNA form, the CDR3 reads TGTGCCAGCACCCATGGGGGACAGGGATTGTACGAGCAGTACTTC.

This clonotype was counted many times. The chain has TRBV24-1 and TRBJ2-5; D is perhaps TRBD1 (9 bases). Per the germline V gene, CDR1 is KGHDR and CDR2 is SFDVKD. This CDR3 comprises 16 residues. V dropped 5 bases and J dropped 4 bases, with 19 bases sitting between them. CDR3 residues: CATSVSGQGLGETQYF. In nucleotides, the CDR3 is TGTGCCACCAGTGTCTCGGGACAGGGACTAGGAGAGACCCAGTACTTC.

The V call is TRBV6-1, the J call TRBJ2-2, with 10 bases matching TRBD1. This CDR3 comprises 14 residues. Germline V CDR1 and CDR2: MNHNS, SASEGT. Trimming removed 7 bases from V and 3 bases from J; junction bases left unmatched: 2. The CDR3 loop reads CASKTGGDTGELFF. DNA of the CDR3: TGTGCCAGCAAGACAGGGGGCGACACCGGGGAGCTGTTTTTT.

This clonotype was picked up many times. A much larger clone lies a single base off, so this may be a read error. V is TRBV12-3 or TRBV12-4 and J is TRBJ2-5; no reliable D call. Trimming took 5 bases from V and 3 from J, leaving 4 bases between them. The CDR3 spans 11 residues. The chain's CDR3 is CASSIKETQYF. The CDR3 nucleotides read TGTGCCAGCAGTATTAAAGAGACCCAGTACTTC.

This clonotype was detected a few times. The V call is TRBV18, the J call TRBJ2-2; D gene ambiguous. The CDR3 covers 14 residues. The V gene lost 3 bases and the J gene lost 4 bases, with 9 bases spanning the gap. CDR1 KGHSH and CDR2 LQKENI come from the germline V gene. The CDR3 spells CASSPGYTTGELFF. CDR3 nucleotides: TGTGCCAGCTCACCTGGCTATACCACCGGGGAGCTGTTTTTT. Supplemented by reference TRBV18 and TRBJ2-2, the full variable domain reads NAGVMQNPRHLVRRRGQEARLRCSPMKGHSHVYWYRQLPEEGLKFMVYLQKENIIDESGMPKERFSAEFPKEGPSILRIQQVVRGDSAAYFCASSPGYTTGELFFGEGSRLTVL.

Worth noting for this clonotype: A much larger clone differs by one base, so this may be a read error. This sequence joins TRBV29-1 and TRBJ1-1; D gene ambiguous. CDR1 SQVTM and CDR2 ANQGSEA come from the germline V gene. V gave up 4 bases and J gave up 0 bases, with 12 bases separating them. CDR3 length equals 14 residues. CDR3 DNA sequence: TGCAGCGTTGGGCGGTGGGGAATGAACACTGAAGCTTTCTTT. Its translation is CSVGRWGMNTEAFF.

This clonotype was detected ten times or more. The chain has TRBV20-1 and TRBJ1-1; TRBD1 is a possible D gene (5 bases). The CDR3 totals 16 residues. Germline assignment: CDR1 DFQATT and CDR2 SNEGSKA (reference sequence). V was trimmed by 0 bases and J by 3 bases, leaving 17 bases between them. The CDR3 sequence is CSARDRILGGDTEAFF. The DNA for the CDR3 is TGCAGTGCTAGAGATCGTATTTTAGGAGGGGACACTGAAGCTTTCTTT.

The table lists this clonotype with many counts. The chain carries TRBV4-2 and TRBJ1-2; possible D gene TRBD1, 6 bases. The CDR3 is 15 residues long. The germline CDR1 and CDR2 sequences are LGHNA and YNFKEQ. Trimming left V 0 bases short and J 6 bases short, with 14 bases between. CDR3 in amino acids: CASSQDRDTVHGYTF. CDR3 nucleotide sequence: TGTGCCAGCAGCCAAGATCGGGACACGGTCCATGGCTACACCTTC.

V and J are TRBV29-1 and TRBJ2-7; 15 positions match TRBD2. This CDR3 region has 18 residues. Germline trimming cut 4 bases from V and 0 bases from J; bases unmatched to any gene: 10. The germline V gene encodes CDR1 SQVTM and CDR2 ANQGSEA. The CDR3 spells CSVVVGGLAGGISYEQYF. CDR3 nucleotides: TGCAGCGTTGTTGTGGGGGGACTAGCGGGAGGCATCTCCTACGAGCAGTACTTC.

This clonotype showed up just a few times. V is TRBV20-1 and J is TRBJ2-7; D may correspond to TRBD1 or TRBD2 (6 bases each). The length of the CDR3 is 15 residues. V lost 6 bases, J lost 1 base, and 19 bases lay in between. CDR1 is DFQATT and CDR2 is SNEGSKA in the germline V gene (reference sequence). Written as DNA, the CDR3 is TGCAGTGCAAAGGGGGGCGGGCAAAATTCCTACGAGCAGTACTTC. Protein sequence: CSAKGGGQNSYEQYF.

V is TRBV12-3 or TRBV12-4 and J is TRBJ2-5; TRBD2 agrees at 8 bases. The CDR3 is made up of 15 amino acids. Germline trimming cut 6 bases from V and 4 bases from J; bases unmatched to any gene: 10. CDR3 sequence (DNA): TGTGCCAGCAGCCTAGCGGGCGGCGGAGTAGAGACCCAGTACTTC. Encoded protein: CASSLAGGGVETQYF.

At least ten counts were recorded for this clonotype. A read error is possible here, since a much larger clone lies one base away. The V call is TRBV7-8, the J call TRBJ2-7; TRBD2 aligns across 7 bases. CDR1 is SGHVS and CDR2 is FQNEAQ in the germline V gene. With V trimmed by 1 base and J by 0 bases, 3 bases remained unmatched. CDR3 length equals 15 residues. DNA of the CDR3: TGTGCCAGCAGCTTAGAAGCGGGGAACTCCTACGAGCAGTACTTC. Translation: CASSLEAGNSYEQYF.

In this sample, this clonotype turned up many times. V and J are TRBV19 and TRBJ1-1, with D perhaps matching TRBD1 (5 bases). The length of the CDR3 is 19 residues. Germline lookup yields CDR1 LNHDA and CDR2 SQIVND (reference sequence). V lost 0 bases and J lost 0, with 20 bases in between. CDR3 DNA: TGTGCCAGTAGTATAGATCACCCTCGGGGCAGGTTTGTGAACACTGAAGCTTTCTTT. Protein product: CASSIDHPRGRFVNTEAFF.

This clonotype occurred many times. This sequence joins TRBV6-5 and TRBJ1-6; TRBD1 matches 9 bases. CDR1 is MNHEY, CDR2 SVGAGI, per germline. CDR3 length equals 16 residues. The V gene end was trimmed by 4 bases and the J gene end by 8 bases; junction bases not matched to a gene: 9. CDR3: CASSSYGQGRDSPLHF. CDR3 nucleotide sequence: TGTGCCAGCAGTTCCTACGGACAGGGGAGGGATTCACCCCTCCACTTT.

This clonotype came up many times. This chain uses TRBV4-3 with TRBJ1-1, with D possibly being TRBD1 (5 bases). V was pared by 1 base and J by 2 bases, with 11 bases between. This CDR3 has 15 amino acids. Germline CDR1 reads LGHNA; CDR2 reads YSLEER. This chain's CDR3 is CASSQGFGGNTEAFF. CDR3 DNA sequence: TGCGCCAGCAGCCAAGGCTTCGGGGGAAACACTGAAGCTTTCTTT.

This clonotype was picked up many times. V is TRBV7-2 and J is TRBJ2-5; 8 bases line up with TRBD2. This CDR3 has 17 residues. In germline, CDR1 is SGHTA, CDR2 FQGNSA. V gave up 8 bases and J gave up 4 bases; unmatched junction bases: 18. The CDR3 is CASSGFDWREVGETQYF. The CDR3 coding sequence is TGTGCCAGCTCTGGGTTTGACTGGCGGGAGGTAGGAGAGACCCAGTACTTC.

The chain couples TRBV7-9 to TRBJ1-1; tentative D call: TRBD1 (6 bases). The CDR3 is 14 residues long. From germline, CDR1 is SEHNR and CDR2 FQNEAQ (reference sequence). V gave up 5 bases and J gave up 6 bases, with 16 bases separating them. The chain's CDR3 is CASSEGGQVSEAFF. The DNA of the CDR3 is TGTGCCAGCAGCGAGGGGGGTCAGGTCTCTGAAGCTTTCTTT.

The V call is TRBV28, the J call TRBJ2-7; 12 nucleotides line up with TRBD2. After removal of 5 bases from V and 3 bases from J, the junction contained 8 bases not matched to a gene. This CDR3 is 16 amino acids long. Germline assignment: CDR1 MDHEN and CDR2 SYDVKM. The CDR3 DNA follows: TGTGCCAGCAGTCTACCGACTAGCGGGGGAGGCTACGAGCAGTACTTC. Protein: CASSLPTSGGGYEQYF.

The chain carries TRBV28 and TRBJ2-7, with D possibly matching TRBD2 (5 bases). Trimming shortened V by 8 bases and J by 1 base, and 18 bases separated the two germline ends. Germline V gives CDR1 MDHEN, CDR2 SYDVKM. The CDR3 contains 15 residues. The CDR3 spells CASGRGSDPSYEQYF. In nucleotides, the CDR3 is TGTGCCAGCGGCCGAGGGTCAGACCCTTCCTACGAGCAGTACTTC.

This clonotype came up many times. The CDR3 here is CASSQGQGQGYEQYF. CDR3 coding DNA: TGCGCCAGCAGCCAAGGTCAAGGGCAGGGCTACGAGCAGTACTTC. This rearrangement joins TRBV4-1 to TRBJ2-7; a weak D match, TRBD1 (5 bases). The CDR3 has 15 residues. V gave up 1 base and J gave up 3 bases, with 13 bases separating them. The V gene's germline CDR1 is MGHRA and CDR2 YSYEKL.

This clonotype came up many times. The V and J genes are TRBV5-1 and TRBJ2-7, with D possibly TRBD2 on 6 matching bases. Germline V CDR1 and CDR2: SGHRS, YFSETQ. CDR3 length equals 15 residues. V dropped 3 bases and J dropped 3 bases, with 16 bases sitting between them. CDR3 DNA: TGCGCCAGCAGCTCCCTGCGGGAAGGGGACTACGAGCAGTACTTC. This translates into CASSSLREGDYEQYF.